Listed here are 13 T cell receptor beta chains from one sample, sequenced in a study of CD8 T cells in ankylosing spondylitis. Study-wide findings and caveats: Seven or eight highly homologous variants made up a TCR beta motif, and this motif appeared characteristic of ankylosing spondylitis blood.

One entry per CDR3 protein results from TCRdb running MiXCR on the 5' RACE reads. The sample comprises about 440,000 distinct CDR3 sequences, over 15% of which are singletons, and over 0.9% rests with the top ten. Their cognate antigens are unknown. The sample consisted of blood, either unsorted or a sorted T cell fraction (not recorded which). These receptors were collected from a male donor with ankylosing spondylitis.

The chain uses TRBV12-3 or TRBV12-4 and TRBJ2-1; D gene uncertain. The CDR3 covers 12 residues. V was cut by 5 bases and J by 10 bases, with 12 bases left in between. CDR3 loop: CASSPSTMEQFF. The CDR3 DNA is TGTGCCAGCAGTCCATCGACGATGGAGCAGTTCTTC.

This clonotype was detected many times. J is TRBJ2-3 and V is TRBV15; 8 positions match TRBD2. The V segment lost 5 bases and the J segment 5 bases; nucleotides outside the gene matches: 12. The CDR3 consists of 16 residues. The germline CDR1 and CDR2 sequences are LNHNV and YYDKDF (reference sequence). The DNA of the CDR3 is TGTGCCACCAGCCCTGAACCGGGACTAGGAGGAGATACGCAGTATTTT. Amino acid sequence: CATSPEPGLGGDTQYF.

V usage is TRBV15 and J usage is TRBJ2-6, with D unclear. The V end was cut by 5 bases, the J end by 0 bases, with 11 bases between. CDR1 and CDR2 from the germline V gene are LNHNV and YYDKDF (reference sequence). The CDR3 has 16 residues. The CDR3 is CATSPRPSSGANVLTF. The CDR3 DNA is TGTGCCACCAGCCCACGACCGAGCTCTGGGGCCAACGTCCTGACTTTC.

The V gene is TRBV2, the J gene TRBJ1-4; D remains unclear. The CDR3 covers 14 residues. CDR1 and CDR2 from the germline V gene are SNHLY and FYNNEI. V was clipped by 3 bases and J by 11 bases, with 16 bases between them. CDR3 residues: CASSEELRAGKLFF. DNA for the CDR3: TGTGCCAGCAGTGAGGAGTTGCGGGCCGGGAAACTGTTTTTT.

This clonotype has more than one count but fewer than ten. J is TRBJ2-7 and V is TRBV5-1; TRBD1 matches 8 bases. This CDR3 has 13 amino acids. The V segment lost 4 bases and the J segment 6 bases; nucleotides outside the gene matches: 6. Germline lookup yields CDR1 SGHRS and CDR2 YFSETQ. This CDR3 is CASSQGQGSEQYF. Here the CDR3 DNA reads TGCGCCAGCAGCCAAGGACAGGGATCCGAGCAGTACTTC.

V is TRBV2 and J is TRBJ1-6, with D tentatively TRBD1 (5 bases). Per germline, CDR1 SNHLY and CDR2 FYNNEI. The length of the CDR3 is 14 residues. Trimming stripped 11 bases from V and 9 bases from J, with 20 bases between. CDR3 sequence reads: CAGSVGGERSPLHF. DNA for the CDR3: TGTGCCGGGAGCGTGGGGGGGGAGCGTTCACCCCTCCACTTT.

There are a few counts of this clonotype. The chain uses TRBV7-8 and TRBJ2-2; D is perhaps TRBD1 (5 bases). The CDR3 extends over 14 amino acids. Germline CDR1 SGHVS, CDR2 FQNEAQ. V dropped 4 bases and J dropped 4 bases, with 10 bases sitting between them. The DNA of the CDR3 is TGTGCCAGCAGCTACAGGCGACCCACCGGGGAGCTGTTTTTT. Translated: CASSYRRPTGELFF.

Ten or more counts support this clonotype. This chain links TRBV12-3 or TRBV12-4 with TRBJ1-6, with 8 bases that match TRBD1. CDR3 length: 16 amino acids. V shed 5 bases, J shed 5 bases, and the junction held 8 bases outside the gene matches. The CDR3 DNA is TGTGCCAGCAGTCCCGGACAGGGTCGAGATAATTCACCCCTCCACTTT. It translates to CASSPGQGRDNSPLHF.

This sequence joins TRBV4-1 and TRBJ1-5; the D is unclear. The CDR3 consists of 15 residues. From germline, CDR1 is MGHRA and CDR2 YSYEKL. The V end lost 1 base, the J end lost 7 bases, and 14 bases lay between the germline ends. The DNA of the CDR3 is TGCGCCAGCAGCCAAGCAGGTGGGGTGGGGCAGCCCCAGCATTTT. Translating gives CASSQAGGVGQPQHF.

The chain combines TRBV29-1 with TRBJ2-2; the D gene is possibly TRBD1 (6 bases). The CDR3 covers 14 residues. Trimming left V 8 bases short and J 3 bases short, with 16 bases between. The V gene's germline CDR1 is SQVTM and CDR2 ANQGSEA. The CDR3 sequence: CSSTGTRDTGELFF. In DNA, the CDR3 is TGCAGCTCCACCGGGACACGCGACACCGGGGAGCTGTTTTTT.

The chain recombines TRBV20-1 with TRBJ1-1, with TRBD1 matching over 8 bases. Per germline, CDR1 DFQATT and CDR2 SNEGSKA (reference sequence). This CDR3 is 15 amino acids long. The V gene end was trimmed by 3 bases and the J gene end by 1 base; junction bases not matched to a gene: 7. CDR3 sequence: CSASAAGGSNTEAFF. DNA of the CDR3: TGCAGTGCTAGCGCAGCAGGGGGCTCGAACACTGAAGCTTTCTTT.

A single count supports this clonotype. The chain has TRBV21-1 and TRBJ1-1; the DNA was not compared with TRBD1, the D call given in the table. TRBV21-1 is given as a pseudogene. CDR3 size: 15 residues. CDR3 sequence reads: CASSRKGLGGTEAFF. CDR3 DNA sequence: TGTGCCAGCAGCCGTAAGGGTTTGGGGGGCACTGAAGCTTTCTTT.

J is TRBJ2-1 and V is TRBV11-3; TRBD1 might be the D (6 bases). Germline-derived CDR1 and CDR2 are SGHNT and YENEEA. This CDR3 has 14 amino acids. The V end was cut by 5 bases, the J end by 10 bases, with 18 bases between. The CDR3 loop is CASSGGGPLKEQFF. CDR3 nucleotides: TGTGCCAGCAGCGGTGGGGGCCCCCTCAAGGAGCAGTTCTTC.